The source of this T cell receptor beta chain is a study of T cells after somatic rescue of genetic block. TCRdb's copy holds only in-frame clones and misses some; the assay was immunoSEQ multiplex PCR. The sample yields 60,000 to 75,000 clones, around 92% seen once. Trimming stripped 4 bases from V and 3 bases from J, with 15 bases between. This CDR3 region has 16 residues. Per germline, CDR1 MNHNY and CDR2 SVGAGI (reference sequence). This TCR came from a man aged 40-49 years. The J gene is TRBJ1-4, the V gene TRBV6-6; TRBD1 might be the D (6 bases). What was sequenced was peripheral blood mononuclear cells (PBMCs). CDR3 protein: CASSLVSGAANEKLFF. DNA of the CDR3: TGTGCCAGCAGTTTAGTGTCGGGGGCGGCTAATGAAAAACTGTTTTTT.